This T cell receptor (beta chain) was sequenced in a study of T-cell memory formation after mild COVID-19. Study-level points and caveats: Memory sampled before infection contained some responding clones, suggesting cross-reactive memory joined.

Per germline, CDR1 MNHNY and CDR2 SVGAGI (reference sequence). There are 15 residues in the CDR3. V gave up 2 bases and J gave up 0 bases, with 8 bases separating them. Regarding this clonotype: Its antigen is unidentified.

5'RACE, which relied on constant-segment primers, yielded TCR alpha and TCR beta cDNA libraries carrying sample barcodes and UMIs. TCRdb re-called the 5' RACE reads through MiXCR, storing one row per CDR3 protein. The data show a few hundred thousand distinct CDR3 sequences, 20% to 25% seen once. The TCR originated in a man between 18 and 29 years old who had mild COVID-19 (a few samples of this study predate the infection). Cell type and time point are not known. The gene calls are TRBV6-6 and TRBJ1-5; tentatively, D is TRBD1 (5 bases). The material sequenced was PBMCs or a T cell subset sorted from them (not recorded which). The CDR3 reads CASSYTGYSNQPQHF. In DNA, the CDR3 is TGTGCCAGCAGTTACACAGGCTATAGCAATCAGCCCCAGCATTTT.